The subject of this entry is one T cell receptor beta chain. The length of the CDR3 is 15 residues. CDR1 is MGHRA, CDR2 YSYEKL, per germline. With 4 bases removed from V and 4 bases from J, the gap between germline ends came to 16 bases. TCRdb's table, derived via immunoSEQ multiplex PCR, lists solely in-frame clones and lacks some. The sample shows some 39,000 clones, 84% of them seen only once. This record belongs to a study of Siglec-9 on CD8 T cells in melanoma. What was sequenced was Siglec-9- CD8+ T cells sorted from blood. This sequence originates from a human donor in good health. The genes are TRBV4-1 and TRBJ1-2, with a weak D call TRBD1 (6 bases). This CDR3 reads CASSPKGDLGYGYTF. The CDR3 region has the DNA TGCGCCAGCAGCCCAAAGGGGGACCTTGGCTATGGCTACACCTTC.